This TCR beta chain was sequenced for a study of shared clonotypes between healthy human individuals. In regard to this clone: Its antigen is undetermined.

Regarding the study as a whole: Rarefaction analysis demonstrated incomplete sorted-subset sequencing notwithstanding large depth.

Germline trimming cut 3 bases from V and 5 bases from J; bases unmatched to any gene: 8. Per germline, CDR1 SQVTM and CDR2 ANQGSEA. CDR3 size: 15 residues. Method: immunoSEQ multiplex PCR; TCRdb's copy keeps in-frame clones and lacks some. The profile shows 950,000 to 1,300,000 clones, roughly 80% of them singletons. The receptor comes from a young man in good health. This chain uses TRBV29-1 with TRBJ2-3, with 10 bases matching TRBD2. Sequencing was carried out using memory CD4+ T cells sorted from blood. The subset: CD45RA-negative fraction. CDR3 protein: CSVEEAGGPVDTQYF. The CDR3, as DNA: TGCAGCGTTGAGGAAGCGGGGGGGCCGGTAGATACGCAGTATTTT.